These 18 T cell receptor beta chains were sequenced from one sample in a study of PD-1 blockade in classical Hodgkin lymphoma. Each patient experienced a relapse that followed autologous stem cell transplantation, and brentuximab vedotin exposure varied. The assay was immunoSEQ multiplex PCR, and TCRdb's table has in-frame clones only and misses some. The data hold approximately 43,000 clones, with approximately 90% observed a single time. Sequenced material: peripheral blood mononuclear cells (PBMCs), taken before the second cycle of nivolumab. The receptors shown here come from a human donor with classical Hodgkin lymphoma.

The genes are TRBV19 and TRBJ1-6, with a tentative D call TRBD1 (5 bases). Germline V gene lookup returns CDR1 LNHDA and CDR2 SQIVND (reference sequence). The CDR3 is 15 residues long. Trimming removed 4 bases from V and 7 bases from J, with 14 bases in between. CDR3 loop: CASSSRVVGNSPLHF. In DNA, the CDR3 is TGTGCCAGTAGTAGCAGGGTTGTTGGGAATTCACCCCTCCACTTT.

This chain joins TRBV28 and TRBJ2-4, with 9 positions matching TRBD2. The CDR3 extends over 18 amino acids. The germline gives CDR1 MDHEN, CDR2 SYDVKM. V shed 2 bases and J 4 bases; nucleotides not matched to a gene: 12. CDR3 loop: CASSLQRVLTSGKNIQYF. CDR3 in DNA: TGTGCCAGCAGTTTACAACGGGTTTTGACTAGCGGAAAAAACATTCAGTACTTC.

The chain employs TRBV27 and TRBJ1-5; D perhaps matches TRBD1 (5 bases). Germline lookup yields CDR1 MNHEY and CDR2 SMNVEV (reference sequence). Trimming stripped 1 base from V and 0 bases from J, with 7 bases between. There are 15 residues in the CDR3. CDR3 loop: CASSLLGDSNQPQHF. In DNA, the CDR3 is TGTGCCAGCAGTTTATTAGGGGATAGCAATCAGCCCCAGCATTTT.

The V call is TRBV5-6, the J call TRBJ1-2; 7 bases are a match to TRBD1. The CDR3 is 17 amino acids. Germline CDR1 SGHDT, CDR2 YYEEEE. V shed 2 bases, J shed 0 bases, and the junction held 10 bases outside the gene matches. CDR3 loop: CASSFRQGPSANYGYTF. The CDR3 DNA reads as TGTGCCAGCAGCTTTCGACAGGGACCGTCCGCTAACTATGGCTACACCTTC.

This chain joins TRBV5-4 and TRBJ2-7; D may correspond to TRBD1 or TRBD2 (10 bases each). Germline CDR1 and CDR2: SGHNT and YYREEE (reference sequence). This CDR3 contains 19 residues. V was shortened by 0 bases and J by 2 bases, with 24 bases between the two germline ends. The CDR3 region is CASSLAGQGFSGRAYEQYF. CDR3 coding DNA: TGTGCCAGCAGCTTGGCGGGACAGGGGTTCAGCGGGAGGGCCTACGAGCAGTACTTC.

The chain uses TRBV2 and TRBJ2-2; D possibly uses TRBD1 or TRBD2 (5 bases each). The CDR3 is 14 amino acids. Looked up from germline, CDR1 is SNHLY and CDR2 is FYNNEI. V was cut by 8 bases and J by 5 bases, with 15 bases left in between. CDR3 sequence (DNA): TGTGCCAGCCTAGCAGGGTGGGTTACCGGGGAGCTGTTTTTT. Residues: CASLAGWVTGELFF.

The table lists this clone with a count of one. The CDR3 region is CAGRDRVDYNSPLHF. The CDR3 nucleotides read TGTGCCGGGAGGGACAGGGTGGATTATAATTCACCCCTCCACTTT. The V gene is TRBV6-1, the J gene TRBJ1-6, with 9 bases fitting TRBD1. Trimming cost V 11 bases and J 4 bases; bases outside gene matches: 9. This CDR3 region has 15 residues. Germline lookup yields CDR1 MNHNS and CDR2 SASEGT.

CDR3 DNA sequence: TGTGCCAGCAGCCCCAGGGCTAGCGACTCCTACGAGCAGTACTTC. Residues: CASSPRASDSYEQYF. The rearrangement joins TRBV7-9 to TRBJ2-7; D may be TRBD2 (6 bases). This CDR3 contains 15 residues. Germline values: CDR1 SEHNR, CDR2 FQNEAQ (reference sequence). Between the trimmed V and J ends, which lost 5 bases and 0 bases, there was a span of 14 bases.

Sample share makes this clone medium-sized. The chain combines TRBV4-1 with TRBJ1-4, with 11 nucleotides matching TRBD1. Germline V gene lookup returns CDR1 MGHRA and CDR2 YSYEKL. CDR3 length: 15 residues. The J segment lost 7 bases and the V segment lost 3 bases, leaving 4 bases of the junction unmatched. DNA of the CDR3: TGCGCCAGCAGCCAGGACAGGGGGCCCGGTGAAAAACTGTTTTTT. Its protein product is CASSQDRGPGEKLFF.

The CDR3 loop is CASSVSGQSIQYF. In DNA, the CDR3 is TGTGCCAGCAGTGTGTCAGGTCAGTCTATTCAGTACTTC. This rearrangement joins TRBV2 to TRBJ2-4; D is undetermined. This CDR3 is 13 amino acids long. The ends were cut back, 4 bases at V and 10 bases at J, with 14 bases in the middle. Germline CDR1 is SNHLY and CDR2 is FYNNEI.

The chain is built from TRBV7-9 and TRBJ1-2, with D maybe TRBD1 (5 bases). V lost 4 bases and J lost 3, with 12 bases in between. The CDR3 has 14 amino acids. Germline lookup yields CDR1 SEHNR and CDR2 FQNEAQ (reference sequence). As DNA, the CDR3 is TGTGCCAGCAGCTCGGGGACCGATCACTATGGCTACACCTTC. Amino acid sequence: CASSSGTDHYGYTF.

The chain couples TRBV29-1 to TRBJ2-3; D unresolved. The CDR3 has 11 residues. Trimming removed 5 bases from V and 1 base from J, with 4 bases in between. Germline CDR1 reads SQVTM; CDR2 reads ANQGSEA. CDR3 sequence (DNA): TGCAGCGTTTCGGGCACAGATACGCAGTATTTT. Protein sequence: CSVSGTDTQYF.

This clone was observed a single time. The chain couples TRBV5-6 to TRBJ1-1; 7 nucleotides agree with TRBD1. The ends lost 5 bases at V and 3 bases at J; junction bases unmatched: 4. The CDR3 length is 13 residues. The germline V gene encodes CDR1 SGHDT and CDR2 YYEEEE. For the CDR3, the DNA is TGTGCCAGCAGTCAAGACAGGGACACTGAAGCTTTCTTT. The encoded protein is CASSQDRDTEAFF.

The V and J genes are TRBV5-1 and TRBJ2-4; 8 bases agree with TRBD1. The CDR3 is 14 residues long. Germline V gene sequence: CDR1 SGHRS, CDR2 YFSETQ. The ends lost 5 bases at V and 7 bases at J; junction bases unmatched: 8. The CDR3 reads CASRAQGDANIQYF. The DNA of the CDR3 is TGCGCCAGCAGAGCACAGGGGGATGCGAACATTCAGTACTTC.

The genes are TRBV6-6 and TRBJ1-1, with D possibly matching TRBD1 (5 bases). The ends were cut back, 5 bases at V and 3 bases at J, with 16 bases in the middle. The CDR3 is 15 amino acids. Per the germline V gene, CDR1 is MNHNY and CDR2 is SVGAGI (reference sequence). DNA for the CDR3: TGTGCCAGCAGTCCCCGGGGGAAGGGGCACACTGAAGCTTTCTTT. Its protein is CASSPRGKGHTEAFF.

The chain couples TRBV29-1 to TRBJ2-7, with 7 bases identical to TRBD2. Trimming removed 6 bases from V and 7 bases from J; junction bases left unmatched: 9. The CDR3 covers 12 residues. Germline CDR1 is SQVTM and CDR2 is ANQGSEA. In DNA, the CDR3 is TGCAGCGTCGGCGGGGGAATCGGGGAGCAGTACTTC. Encoded protein: CSVGGGIGEQYF.

This chain uses TRBV11-2 with TRBJ2-7; D is undetermined. V lost 2 bases, J lost 0 bases, and 17 bases lay in between. CDR3 size: 17 residues. The germline gives CDR1 SGHAT, CDR2 FQNNGV. CDR3 sequence: CASSLSFIGPSSYEQYF. The CDR3 DNA is TGTGCCAGCAGCTTATCCTTTATTGGTCCAAGCTCCTACGAGCAGTACTTC.

This clone was observed a single time. The chain uses TRBV9 and TRBJ2-3; TRBD2 matches at 11 bases. The CDR3 is made up of 15 amino acids. Trimming cost V 3 bases and J 3 bases; bases outside gene matches: 3. Per germline, CDR1 SGDLS and CDR2 YYNGEE. The DNA of the CDR3 is TGTGCCAGCAGCGCCCGACTAGCGGGAACAGATACGCAGTATTTT. This translates into CASSARLAGTDTQYF. The entire variable domain, with the rest obtained from reference TRBV9 and TRBJ2-3, is as follows: DSGVTQTPKHLITATGQRVTLRCSPRSGDLSVYWYQQSLDQGLQFLIQYYNGEERAKGNILERFSAQQFPDLHSELNLSSLELGDSALYFCASSARLAGTDTQYFGPGTRLTVL.